This T cell receptor beta chain originates from a study of blood T cell repertoires in COVID-19. This CDR3 comprises 15 residues. The V and J ends lost 1 base and 4 bases respectively, with 14 bases between them. Germline CDR1 SGHRS, CDR2 YFSETQ. As originally analysed: Quantification of nucleated cells was approximated via reference gene primer amplification. Assay used: immunoSEQ multiplex PCR; TCRdb lists only in-frame clones, some missing. The V and J calls and clone size are taken from that table; D and trimming were inferred from the DNA. This table has approximately 300,000 clones, 85% to 90% appearing once.

The receptor was derived from a woman between 40 and 55 years old with acute or convalescent COVID-19. The chain uses TRBV5-1 and TRBJ1-1, with D uncertain. Sequencing was performed on peripheral blood. The CDR3 reads CASSLFLDSPTEAFF. For the CDR3, the DNA is TGCGCCAGCAGCTTGTTCCTGGACTCCCCCACTGAAGCTTTCTTT.